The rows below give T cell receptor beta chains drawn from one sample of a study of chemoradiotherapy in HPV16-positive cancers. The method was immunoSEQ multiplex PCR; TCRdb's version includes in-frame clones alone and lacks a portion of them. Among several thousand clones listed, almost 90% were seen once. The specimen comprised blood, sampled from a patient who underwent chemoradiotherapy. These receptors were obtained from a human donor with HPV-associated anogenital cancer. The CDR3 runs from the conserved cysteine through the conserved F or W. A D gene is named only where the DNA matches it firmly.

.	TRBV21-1	CASSGDSPETQYF
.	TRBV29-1	CSGLGGPGELFF
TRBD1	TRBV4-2	CASSQEDRVPYEQYF
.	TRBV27	CASSLTGYGQPQHF
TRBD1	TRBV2	CASRGQGSSSQHF
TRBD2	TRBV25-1	CASSGLATPYEQYF
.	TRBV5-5	CASSPQGGGDTQYF
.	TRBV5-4	CASSLVTWVWRTEAFF
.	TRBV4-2	CASSQEAWAGKNSPLHF
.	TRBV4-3	CASSQDSGGYYNEQFF
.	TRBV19	CASSRVRAASNQPQHF